This T cell receptor beta chain appears in the sequencing data of a study of post-analysis software for immune sequencing data. At the level of the study: Relapsing-remitting, secondary progressive and progressive-relapsing courses of multiple sclerosis were included. Study findings and constraints: The five TRBV segments detected at higher frequency in patients than in controls included TRBV5-6, TRBV5-1 and TRBV20-1. Controls' normalized Chao1 diversity significantly exceeded that of multiple sclerosis patients.

This clonotype was counted a single time. The antigen is undetermined. Losses at the gene ends were 0 bases for V and 6 bases for J; bases not matched to a gene: 4. Per germline, CDR1 PRHDT and CDR2 FYEKMQ (reference sequence). This CDR3 is built from 14 residues. The TCR beta cDNA libraries carried unique molecular identifiers. Each CDR3 protein gets one entry after TCRdb re-called the PCR reads with MiXCR. The table includes hundreds of thousands of distinct CDR3 sequences, roughly 50% detected once. Sequenced sample: blood. The sequence came from a girl between 5 and 17 years old with multiple sclerosis. The rearrangement uses TRBV13 and TRBJ1-2, with 7 positions matching TRBD1. CDR3 sequence reads: CASSLGPTGDGYTF. The CDR3 nucleotides read TGTGCCAGCAGCTTAGGTCCTACAGGGGATGGCTACACCTTC.